This T cell receptor beta chain was captured in a study of cytomegalovirus exposure and HLA in healthy donors. Looking at the study overall: The Caucasian-associated ancestry cluster held under 90% of more than 350 genotyped donors. Findings and limits, study-wide: Later analysis suggested links between common viral pathogens and several top significant clusters.

PCR involved 60 Vbeta and 13 Jbeta primers. This table comes from immunoSEQ multiplex PCR, and its TCRdb copy is limited to in-frame clones, with some not included. The table lists 90,000 to 130,000 clones, 79% of them singletons. Trimming removed 7 bases from V and 2 bases from J; junction bases left unmatched: 9. The germline V gene encodes CDR1 ENHRY and CDR2 SYGVKD. The CDR3 covers 15 residues. With regard to this clone: The antigen remains unidentified.

The sequenced sample was PBMCs. The clonotype comes from a woman aged 18-29 years in good health and CMV-seropositive. The V call is TRBV10-3, the J call TRBJ2-3; the match to TRBD2 covers 7 bases. DNA for the CDR3: TGTGCCATCAAATCAACTAGCGAGGTCACAGATACGCAGTATTTT. This gives the protein CAIKSTSEVTDTQYF.